Each of the 11 T cell receptor beta chains below was sequenced from the same sample in a study of T cell repertoires in cytomegalovirus infection. Each CDR3 protein gets one entry after TCRdb re-called the reads with MiXCR. This sample has roughly 230,000 distinct CDR3 sequences, with about 18% found just once. Sequencing was performed on CD8+ T cells from PBMCs. These TCRs come from a human donor in good health (CMV status not recorded). Some clones in this sample may be carry-over from other donors' samples.

The genes are TRBV4-1 and TRBJ1-5, with D hard to call. There are 15 residues in the CDR3. Germline CDR1 MGHRA, CDR2 YSYEKL. V was trimmed by 0 bases and J by 0 bases, leaving 6 bases between them. DNA of the CDR3: TGCGCCAGCAGCCAAGATAGGGATAGCAATCAGCCCCAGCATTTT. Its protein is CASSQDRDSNQPQHF.

Only a few counts were recorded for this clonotype. J is TRBJ1-2 and V is TRBV19; no reliable D call. The length of the CDR3 is 17 residues. Germline loops: CDR1 LNHDA, CDR2 SQIVND (reference sequence). V was pared by 3 bases and J by 7 bases, with 24 bases between. The CDR3 spells CASSMRRETDLHFGYTF. CDR3 in DNA: TGTGCCAGTAGTATGCGTCGAGAGACGGACCTTCACTTTGGCTACACCTTC.

The genes are TRBV28 and TRBJ1-1; TRBD1 is a possible D gene (5 bases). The germline gives CDR1 MDHEN, CDR2 SYDVKM. V lost 5 bases to trimming and J lost 11 bases, with 15 bases between them. The CDR3 is made up of 12 amino acids. Written as DNA, the CDR3 is TGTGCCAGCAGTCCGTCCAGGGTGTGGGCTTTCTTT. This gives the protein CASSPSRVWAFF.

Many counts were recorded for this clonotype. The rearrangement links TRBV12-5 to TRBJ1-1, with D unresolved. With 7 bases removed from V and 0 bases from J, the gap between germline ends came to 9 bases. The germline CDR1 and CDR2 sequences are LGHNT and FRNRAP. CDR3 length: 13 residues. CDR3 sequence: CASAAPMNTEAFF. In DNA form, the CDR3 reads TGTGCTAGTGCCGCCCCCATGAACACTGAAGCTTTCTTT.

The V call is TRBV15, the J call TRBJ2-4; TRBD1 matches at 11 bases. The V segment lost 3 bases and the J segment 1 base; nucleotides outside the gene matches: 2. The CDR3 runs to 16 residues. Germline V gene sequence: CDR1 LNHNV, CDR2 YYDKDF (reference sequence). The chain's CDR3 is CATSRDRGLAKNIQYF. DNA for the CDR3: TGTGCCACCAGCAGGGACAGGGGGCTGGCCAAAAACATTCAGTACTTC.

The chain links TRBV2 to TRBJ1-6; 10 positions match TRBD1. Germline lookup yields CDR1 SNHLY and CDR2 FYNNEI. J was trimmed by 9 bases and V by 5 bases; bases with no gene match: 7. This CDR3 contains 15 residues. This chain's CDR3 is CASSLSGTGASPLHF. DNA of the CDR3: TGTGCCAGCAGTCTATCCGGGACAGGGGCTTCACCCCTCCACTTT.

V usage is TRBV12-3 or TRBV12-4 and J usage is TRBJ1-1; maybe TRBD1 (5 bases). V was pared by 5 bases and J by 1 base, with 11 bases between. The CDR3 is made up of 14 amino acids. DNA of the CDR3: TGTGCCAGCAGTAGGCGAGGGGAGAACACTGAAGCTTTCTTT. It encodes CASSRRGENTEAFF.

The chain carries TRBV4-2 and TRBJ1-1; possible D gene TRBD1, 6 bases. The CDR3 length is 17 residues. CDR1 is LGHNA and CDR2 is YNFKEQ in the germline V gene. V gave up 0 bases and J gave up 0 bases, with 14 bases separating them. The CDR3 sequence: CASSQDIGGGMNTEAFF. The CDR3 nucleotides are TGTGCCAGCAGCCAAGATATCGGAGGGGGGATGAACACTGAAGCTTTCTTT.

This CDR3 reads CASSEAGVEERYF. CDR3 coding DNA: TGTGCCAGCAGTGAAGCCGGGGTTGAGGAGCGGTACTTC. The rearrangement joins TRBV2 to TRBJ2-4; weak D call: TRBD2 (5 bases). With 0 bases removed from V and 15 bases from J, the gap between germline ends came to 15 bases. This CDR3 region has 13 residues. From germline, CDR1 is SNHLY and CDR2 FYNNEI.

The chain is built from TRBV9 and TRBJ1-1, with D possibly being TRBD1 (5 bases). Germline-derived CDR1 and CDR2 are SGDLS and YYNGEE. The germline V and J ends were trimmed by 2 bases and 10 bases, with 18 bases remaining between them. The CDR3 runs 14 residues. The CDR3 protein is CASSVLGGEGRAFF. The CDR3 DNA follows: TGTGCCAGCAGCGTTTTGGGGGGAGAGGGACGAGCTTTCTTT.

V usage is TRBV27 and J usage is TRBJ2-4; TRBD2 might be the D (6 bases). Trimming shortened V by 4 bases and J by 1 base, and 14 bases separated the two germline ends. The germline gives CDR1 MNHEY, CDR2 SMNVEV (reference sequence). The CDR3 is made up of 16 amino acids. The CDR3 DNA reads as TGTGCCAGCAGTTCCGGACTAAGGAGGGCCAAAAACATTCAGTACTTC. Protein product: CASSSGLRRAKNIQYF.